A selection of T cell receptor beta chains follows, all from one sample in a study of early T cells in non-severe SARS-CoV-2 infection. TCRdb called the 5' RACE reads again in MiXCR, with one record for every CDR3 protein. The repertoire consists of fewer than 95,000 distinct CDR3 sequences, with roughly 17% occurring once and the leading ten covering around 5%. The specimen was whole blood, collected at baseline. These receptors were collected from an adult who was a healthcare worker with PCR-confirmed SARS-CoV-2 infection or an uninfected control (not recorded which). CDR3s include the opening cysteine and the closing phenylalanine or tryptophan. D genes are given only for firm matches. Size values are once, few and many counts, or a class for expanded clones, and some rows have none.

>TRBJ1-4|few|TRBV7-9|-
CASSPELGEKLFF
TGTGCCAGCAGCCCCGAGTTGGGGGAAAAACTGTTTTTT
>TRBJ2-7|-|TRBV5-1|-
CASSPGAPGRAPYEQYF
TGCGCCAGCAGCCCGGGGGCCCCCGGTCGGGCTCCATACGAGCAGTACTTC
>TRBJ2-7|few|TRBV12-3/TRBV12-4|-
CASRDSAVEEQYF
TGTGCCAGCAGAGATTCAGCGGTGGAGGAGCAGTACTTC
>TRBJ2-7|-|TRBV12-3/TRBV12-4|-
CASSLFHEQYF
TGTGCCAGCAGTTTGTTCCACGAGCAGTACTTC
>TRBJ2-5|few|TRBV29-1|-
CSVARGGETQYF
TGCAGCGTTGCCAGGGGGGGAGAGACCCAGTACTTC
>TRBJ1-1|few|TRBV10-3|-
CAISESENLKNTEAFF
TGTGCCATCAGTGAGTCAGAGAACTTAAAGAACACTGAAGCTTTCTTT
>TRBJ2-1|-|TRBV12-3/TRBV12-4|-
CASSLSPGHEQFF
TGTGCCAGCAGTTTGAGCCCGGGCCATGAGCAGTTCTTC
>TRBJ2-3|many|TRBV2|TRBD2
CASSGTSGSPDTQYF
TGTGCCAGCAGTGGGACTAGCGGGAGCCCAGATACGCAGTATTTT
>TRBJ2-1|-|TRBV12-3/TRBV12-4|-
CASSWGHYNEQFF
TGTGCCAGCAGTTGGGGCCACTACAATGAGCAGTTCTTC
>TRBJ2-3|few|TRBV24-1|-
CATSDPGPRTDTQYF
TGTGCCACCAGCGATCCGGGACCCCGCACAGATACGCAGTATTTT
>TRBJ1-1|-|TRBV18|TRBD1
CASSDGQDRGTEAFF
TGTGCCAGCTCAGACGGACAGGACCGGGGCACTGAAGCTTTCTTT
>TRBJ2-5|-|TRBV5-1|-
CASSPNRREETQYF
TGCGCCAGCAGCCCGAACCGCAGGGAAGAGACCCAGTACTTC
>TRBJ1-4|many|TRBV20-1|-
CSARPGQHNEKLFF
TGCAGTGCTAGGCCCGGACAGCATAATGAAAAACTGTTTTTT
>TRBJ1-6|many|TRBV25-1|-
CASSKNPGLGSPLHF
TGTGCCAGCAGTAAAAATCCAGGTCTCGGTTCACCCCTCCACTTT
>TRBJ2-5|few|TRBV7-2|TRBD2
CASSSPIAGGQETQYF
TGTGCCAGCAGCTCCCCTATAGCGGGAGGGCAAGAGACCCAGTACTTC
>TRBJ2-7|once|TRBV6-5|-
CASSYSRSGGYEQYF
TGTGCCAGCAGTTACTCGAGATCCGGGGGTTACGAGCAGTACTTC
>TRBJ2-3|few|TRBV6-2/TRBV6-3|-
CASSSDGHTQYF
TGTGCCAGCAGTTCTGACGGGCATACGCAGTATTTT
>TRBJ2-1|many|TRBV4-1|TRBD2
CASSQDWAGARYNEQFF
TGCGCCAGCAGCCAAGACTGGGCGGGAGCGCGGTACAATGAGCAGTTCTTC
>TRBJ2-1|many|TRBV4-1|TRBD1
CASSQPQGSFSYNEQFF
TGCGCCAGCAGCCAGCCACAGGGGTCCTTCTCCTACAATGAGCAGTTCTTC
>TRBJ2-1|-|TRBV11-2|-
CASSLWGLPRDEQFF
TGTGCCAGCAGCTTATGGGGACTCCCGCGAGATGAGCAGTTCTTC
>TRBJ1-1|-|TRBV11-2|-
CASSLVLGENTEAFF
TGTGCCAGCAGCTTAGTTTTGGGAGAGAACACTGAAGCTTTCTTT
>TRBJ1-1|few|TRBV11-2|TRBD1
CASSSRQGSSPEVFF
TGTGCCAGCAGCTCCCGACAGGGCTCCTCTCCTGAAGTTTTCTTT
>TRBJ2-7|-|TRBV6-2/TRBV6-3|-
CASSSSPYEQYF
TGTGCCAGCAGTTCCTCCCCCTACGAGCAGTACTTC
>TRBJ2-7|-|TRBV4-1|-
CASSQEWQREQYF
TGCGCCAGCAGCCAAGAATGGCAGCGGGAGCAGTACTTC
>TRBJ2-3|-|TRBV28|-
CASSPGPWADTQYF
TGTGCCAGCAGCCCCGGGCCCTGGGCAGATACGCAGTATTTT
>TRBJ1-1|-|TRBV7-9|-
CASSLHRNTEAFF
TGTGCCAGCAGCCTTCACAGGAACACTGAAGCTTTCTTT
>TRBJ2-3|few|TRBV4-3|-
CASSQERRDTQYF
TGCGCCAGCAGCCAAGAACGTCGGGATACGCAGTATTTT
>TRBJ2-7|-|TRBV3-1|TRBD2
CASSPPGGSYAQYF
TGTGCCAGCAGCCCACCGGGGGGAAGCTACGCGCAGTACTTC
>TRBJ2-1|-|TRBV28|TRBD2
CASSLGGDEQFF
TGTGCCAGCAGTTTAGGGGGGGATGAGCAGTTCTTC
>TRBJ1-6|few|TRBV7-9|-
CASSLGGTYNSPLHF
TGTGCCAGCAGCTTGGGGGGAACCTATAATTCACCCCTCCACTTT
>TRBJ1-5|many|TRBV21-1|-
CASPRGGYSNQPQHF
TGTGCCAGCCCCAGGGGGGGCTATAGCAATCAGCCCCAGCATTTT
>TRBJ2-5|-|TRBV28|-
CASRGYQETQYF
TGTGCCAGCAGGGGCTACCAAGAGACCCAGTACTTC
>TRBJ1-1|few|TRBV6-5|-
CASSYTGQNTEAFF
TGTGCCAGCAGTTACACCGGGCAGAACACTGAAGCTTTCTTT
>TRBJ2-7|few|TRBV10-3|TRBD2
CAITQRGSGNSYEQYF
TGTGCCATCACCCAGAGGGGTAGCGGGAACTCCTACGAGCAGTACTTC
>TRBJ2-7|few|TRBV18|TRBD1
CASSSGTGKGEQYF
TGTGCCAGCTCATCAGGGACAGGGAAGGGCGAGCAGTACTTC
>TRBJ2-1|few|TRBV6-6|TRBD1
CASSSPGQYNEQFF
TGTGCCAGCAGTTCCCCGGGACAGTACAATGAGCAGTTCTTC
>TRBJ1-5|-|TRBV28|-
CASSFLVGNQPQHF
TGTGCCAGCAGTTTTTTGGTGGGCAATCAGCCCCAGCATTTT
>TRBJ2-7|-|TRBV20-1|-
CSARDGLHEQYF
TGCAGTGCTAGAGACGGGTTACACGAGCAGTACTTC
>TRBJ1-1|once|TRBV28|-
CASSFSNRGALNTEAFF
TGTGCCAGCAGTTTTAGTAATCGAGGGGCTCTGAACACTGAAGCTTTCTTT
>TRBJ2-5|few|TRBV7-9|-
CASSPDAQTQYF
TGTGCCAGCAGCCCGGACGCGCAGACCCAGTACTTC
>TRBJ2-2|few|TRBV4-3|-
CASSQGFNTGELFF
TGCGCCAGCAGCCAAGGCTTTAACACCGGGGAGCTGTTTTTT
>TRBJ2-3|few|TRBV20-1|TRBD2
CRGLAGGTDTQYF
TGCAGGGGGCTAGCGGGAGGAACAGATACGCAGTATTTT
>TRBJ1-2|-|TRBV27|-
CASGLFPSNYGYTF
TGTGCCAGCGGTTTATTCCCTAGTAACTATGGCTACACCTTC
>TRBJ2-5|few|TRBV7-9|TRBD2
CASSRNRGLIVETQYF
TGTGCCAGCAGCCGAAACCGGGGACTAATTGTAGAGACCCAGTACTTC
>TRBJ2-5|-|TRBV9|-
CASSVTSGTGGRETQYF
TGTGCCAGCAGCGTCACTAGCGGGACAGGGGGGAGAGAGACCCAGTACTTC
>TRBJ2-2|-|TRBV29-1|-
CSVVRENTGELFF
TGCAGCGTTGTTCGGGAGAACACCGGGGAGCTGTTTTTT
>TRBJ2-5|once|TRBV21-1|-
CASSKGSKETQYF
TGTGCCAGCAGCAAAGGCAGTAAAGAGACCCAGTACTTC
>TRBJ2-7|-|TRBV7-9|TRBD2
CASSPRVAGAYEQYF
TGTGCCAGCAGCCCCAGGGTAGCGGGAGCCTACGAGCAGTACTTC
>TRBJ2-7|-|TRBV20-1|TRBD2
CSAPRLAGESLRVEQYF
TGCAGTGCGCCGCGACTAGCGGGAGAAAGTCTTAGGGTCGAGCAGTACTTC
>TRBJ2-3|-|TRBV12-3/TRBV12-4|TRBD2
CASRRTSGRALDTQYF
TGTGCCAGCAGACGGACTAGCGGGAGGGCCCTCGATACGCAGTATTTT
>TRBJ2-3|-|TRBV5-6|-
CASSLQEYLADTQYF
TGTGCCAGCAGCTTGCAGGAGTACCTAGCAGATACGCAGTATTTT
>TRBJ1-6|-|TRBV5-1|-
CASKQDIRNSPLHF
TGCGCCAGCAAACAGGACATCCGCAATTCACCCCTCCACTTT
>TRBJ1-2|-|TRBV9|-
CASSFTGTASNYGYTF
TGTGCCAGCAGCTTCACCGGGACCGCCTCTAACTATGGCTACACCTTC
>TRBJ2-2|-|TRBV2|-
CASGTDNTGELFF
TGTGCCAGCGGTACAGACAACACCGGGGAGCTGTTTTTT
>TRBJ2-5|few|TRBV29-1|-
CSGSTGVRETQYF
TGCAGCGGTAGTACGGGAGTGAGGGAGACCCAGTACTTC